These 24 T cell receptor beta chains came from one sample sequenced in a study of radiotherapy plus CTLA-4 blockade in lung cancer (dated by TCRdb to the late 2010s). The protocol used for the library was the immunoSEQ multiplex PCR assay. TCRdb carries this immuneACCESS record with in-frame sequences only. Its versions omit some clonotypes, under half of them owing to an unresolved V gene in the studies checked, with the rest unexplained. In this sample the table shows about 28,000 clones, around 80% of which occur a single time. The top ten hold 7.7% of the sample. The specimen was peripheral blood, collected from a patient treated with radiotherapy plus ipilimumab. Receptors were obtained from a human donor with non-small cell lung cancer who had stable disease on radiotherapy plus ipilimumab.

This chain connects TRBV28 to TRBJ1-5, with 8 positions matching TRBD1. The CDR3 covers 14 residues. The V gene's germline CDR1 is MDHEN and CDR2 SYDVKM. The ends lost 6 bases at V and 6 bases at J; junction bases unmatched: 7. The CDR3 nucleotides are TGTGCCAGCAGCCGGACAGGGTTCGGTCAGCCCCAGCATTTT. Translation: CASSRTGFGQPQHF.

The genes are TRBV9 and TRBJ2-3; 9 bases fit TRBD2. V trimming: 0 bases; J trimming: 4 bases; junction bases outside the gene matches: 6. This CDR3 comprises 16 residues. Germline V gene lookup returns CDR1 SGDLS and CDR2 YYNGEE. The CDR3 region is CASSVAGGGAADTQYF. The DNA of the CDR3 is TGTGCCAGCAGCGTAGCAGGCGGGGGGGCGGCAGATACGCAGTATTTT.

This chain connects TRBV5-1 to TRBJ2-3, with a tentative D call TRBD1 (6 bases). CDR1 and CDR2 (germline): SGHRS, YFSETQ. The CDR3 has 15 residues. The V and J ends lost 3 bases and 4 bases respectively, with 15 bases between them. The CDR3, as DNA: TGCGCCAGCAGCTCCACTACAGGGTTCCCAGATACGCAGTATTTT. It yields the protein CASSSTTGFPDTQYF.

In its sample, this clone was seen a few times. The rearrangement joins TRBV6-5 to TRBJ1-4, with no clear D. Per the germline V gene, CDR1 is MNHEY and CDR2 is SVGAGI. This CDR3 spans 12 amino acids. Trimming took off 5 bases at V and 11 bases at J, with 12 bases between the two ends. The CDR3 DNA sequence: TGTGCCAGCAGTGATCGTATGCGGAAACTGTTTTTT. This encodes CASSDRMRKLFF.

This clone appeared a single time. V usage is TRBV2 and J usage is TRBJ2-7; TRBD1 agrees at 7 bases. This CDR3 region has 17 residues. Germline CDR1 is SNHLY and CDR2 is FYNNEI. V dropped 4 bases and J dropped 0; count of bases not matched to a gene: 12. CDR3 protein: CASSAGRGSLRSYEQYV. CDR3 DNA sequence: TGTGCCAGCAGTGCTGGCAGGGGGTCACTTCGCTCCTACGAGCAGTACGTC.

This chain uses TRBV15 with TRBJ2-5; tentatively, D is TRBD1 (5 bases). This CDR3 has 16 amino acids. Trimming pared 0 bases from V and 1 base from J, leaving 12 bases between. Germline CDR1 and CDR2: LNHNV and YYDKDF (reference sequence). CDR3 sequence: CATSRERGQIQETQYF. The CDR3 DNA is TGTGCCACCAGCAGAGAAAGGGGTCAGATCCAAGAGACCCAGTACTTC. Using reference TRBV15 and TRBJ2-5 for the parts outside the CDR3, the full variable domain is DAMVIQNPRYQVTQFGKPVTLSCSQTLNHNVMYWYQQKSSQAPKLLFHYYDKDFNNEADTPDNFQSRRPNTSFCFLDIRSPGLGDTAMYLCATSRERGQIQETQYFGPGTRLLVL.

The chain couples TRBV6-5 to TRBJ1-1; D is unclear. CDR3 size: 14 residues. V was clipped by 7 bases and J by 0 bases, with 12 bases between them. The germline gives CDR1 MNHEY, CDR2 SVGAGI. The CDR3 sequence is CASKAAPMNTEAFF. The CDR3 nucleotides read TGTGCCAGCAAGGCAGCACCCATGAACACTGAAGCTTTCTTT.

The chain has TRBV19 and TRBJ2-6, with 9 bases lining up with TRBD1. CDR3 size: 17 residues. Germline CDR1 LNHDA, CDR2 SQIVND (reference sequence). With 3 bases clipped from V and 0 bases from J, the junction kept 3 bases outside the gene matches. CDR3 coding DNA: TGTGCCAGTAGTATGGGGACAGGGCCCTCTGGGGCCAACGTCCTGACTTTC. Its protein is CASSMGTGPSGANVLTF.

This chain joins TRBV27 and TRBJ2-2; TRBD2 matches at 10 bases. The germline V gene encodes CDR1 MNHEY and CDR2 SMNVEV (reference sequence). After removal of 7 bases from V and 1 base from J, the junction contained 9 bases not matched to a gene. The CDR3 covers 17 residues. In nucleotides, the CDR3 is TGTGCCAGCAAACAAATAGCGGGGGGCCTGAACACCGGGGAGCTGTTTTTT. This encodes CASKQIAGGLNTGELFF.

This clone was seen just once. V usage is TRBV4-3 and J usage is TRBJ2-3; no firm D call. CDR1 LGHNA and CDR2 YSLEER come from the germline V gene. Trimming removed 0 bases at V and 3 bases at J, with 7 bases between. This CDR3 is built from 14 residues. The CDR3 here is CASSQETRTDTQYF. The CDR3 nucleotides read TGCGCCAGCAGCCAAGAGACACGTACAGATACGCAGTATTTT.

The chain employs TRBV5-6 and TRBJ1-6, with 8 bases matching TRBD1. The germline V gene has CDR1 SGHDT and CDR2 YYEEEE. CDR3 length: 14 residues. Trimming removed 4 bases from V and 7 bases from J; junction bases left unmatched: 4. For the CDR3, the DNA is TGTGCCAGCAGCCTTGGACAGGGAAATTCACCCCTCCACTTT. It specifies CASSLGQGNSPLHF. The full variable domain, in which reference TRBV5-6 and TRBJ1-6 provide the parts outside the CDR3, is DAGVTQSPTHLIKTRGQQVTLRCSPKSGHDTVSWYQQALGQGPQFIFQYYEEEERQRGNFPDRFSGHQFPNYSSELNVNALLLGDSALYLCASSLGQGNSPLHFGNGTRLTVT.

The chain combines TRBV4-1 with TRBJ2-3, with 9 bases fitting TRBD1. J gave up 0 bases and V 2 bases, and 3 bases lay outside the gene matches. This CDR3 is built from 16 residues. Germline V lookup: CDR1 MGHRA, CDR2 YSYEKL. The CDR3, as DNA: TGCGCCAGCAGCCAAACAGGGACAGGGAGCACAGATACGCAGTATTTT. Amino acid sequence: CASSQTGTGSTDTQYF.

V usage is TRBV4-1 and J usage is TRBJ2-4; 8 bases are shared with TRBD2. This CDR3 comprises 19 residues. The J segment lost 1 base and the V segment lost 4 bases, leaving 15 bases of the junction unmatched. Germline CDR1 reads MGHRA; CDR2 reads YSYEKL. The chain's CDR3 is CASSPEVIRAGVAKNIQYF. The CDR3 nucleotides read TGCGCCAGCAGCCCCGAGGTTATACGAGCGGGGGTCGCCAAAAACATTCAGTACTTC.

This chain connects TRBV7-7 to TRBJ2-3; D is unresolved. Germline V gene data show CDR1 as SSHAT and CDR2 as FNYEAQ (reference sequence). The CDR3 has 14 residues. V shed 2 bases and J shed 5 bases, with 11 bases lying between them. CDR3 region: CASSLNSYRDTQYF. For the CDR3, the DNA is TGTGCCAGCAGCTTAAATTCCTATAGAGATACGCAGTATTTT.

The chain recombines TRBV6-1 with TRBJ1-5; TRBD1 matches at 7 bases. The CDR3 has 14 residues. CDR1 MNHNS and CDR2 SASEGT come from the germline V gene. The trim removed 5 bases at V and 4 bases at J, leaving 5 bases unmatched. The CDR3 DNA follows: TGTGCCAGCAGTTTAGGGGGCGGGAATCAGCCCCAGCATTTT. Residues: CASSLGGGNQPQHF.

This clone has a handful of counts. The chain recombines TRBV7-3 with TRBJ2-5; D gene unclear. Germline assignment: CDR1 SGHTA and CDR2 FQGTGA. V dropped 4 bases and J dropped 1 base, with 10 bases sitting between them. This CDR3 comprises 14 residues. CDR3 nucleotide sequence: TGTGCCAGCAGCTCCGGACGGCCCCAAGAGACCCAGTACTTC. Translated: CASSSGRPQETQYF.

This rearrangement joins TRBV28 to TRBJ1-2; possible D gene TRBD1, 5 bases. Trimming cost V 8 bases and J 7 bases, with 17 bases left between them. Germline CDR1 is MDHEN and CDR2 is SYDVKM. The CDR3 covers 13 residues. The CDR3 region is CASGRGPGGGYTF. In DNA, the CDR3 is TGTGCCAGCGGAAGGGGCCCGGGGGGTGGCTACACCTTC.

The V and J genes are TRBV28 and TRBJ1-1; no reliable D call. The CDR3 contains 17 residues. CDR1 is MDHEN and CDR2 is SYDVKM in the germline V gene. V was trimmed by 8 bases and J by 0 bases, leaving 22 bases between them. CDR3 residues: CASSTSLYGSLNTEAFF. CDR3 coding DNA: TGTGCCAGCTCAACTTCCCTGTATGGGTCACTGAACACTGAAGCTTTCTTT.

DNA of the CDR3: TGTGCCAGCAGCAGTAGCGGGGGGGCCGATGAGACCCAGTACTTC. Translated, it gives CASSSSGGADETQYF. The chain recombines TRBV7-2 with TRBJ2-5; 11 positions match TRBD2. CDR3 length: 15 residues. The trim removed 5 bases at V and 5 bases at J, leaving 7 bases unmatched. Germline lookup yields CDR1 SGHTA and CDR2 FQGNSA.

J is TRBJ2-7 and V is TRBV27; D uncertain. This CDR3 has 13 amino acids. The V gene lost 2 bases and the J gene lost 1 base, with 6 bases spanning the gap. CDR1 and CDR2 (germline): MNHEY, SMNVEV (reference sequence). CDR3 nucleotides: TGTGCCAGCAGTTTAGCTCAGTCCTACGAGCAGTACGTC. Protein product: CASSLAQSYEQYV.

The chain carries TRBV28 and TRBJ1-5; D may be TRBD1 (5 bases). This CDR3 is 13 amino acids long. CDR1 is MDHEN, CDR2 SYDVKM, per germline. V was pared by 7 bases and J by 6 bases, with 13 bases between. For the CDR3, the DNA is TGTGCCAGCAAATGGGGGGGAGGTCAGCCCCAGCATTTT. It specifies CASKWGGGQPQHF.

CDR3 protein: CASSMEIRGYTF. The CDR3 DNA is TGTGCCAGCAGTATGGAGATCCGGGGCTACACCTTC. V gene TRBV5-5 combines with J gene TRBJ1-2; no definite D call. The CDR3 consists of 12 residues. V was pared by 5 bases and J by 8 bases, with 13 bases between. The germline V gene has CDR1 SGHKS and CDR2 YYEKEE (reference sequence).

V usage is TRBV14 and J usage is TRBJ1-3, with D uncertain. The CDR3 covers 15 residues. V was shortened by 1 base and J by 0 bases, with 7 bases between the two germline ends. Germline V CDR1 and CDR2: SGHDN, FVKESK. CDR3 protein: CASSQVPGSGNTIYF. In DNA, the CDR3 is TGTGCCAGCAGCCAAGTCCCAGGCTCTGGAAACACCATATATTTT.

The chain uses TRBV7-2 and TRBJ1-5; maybe TRBD1 (6 bases). Trimming cost V 3 bases and J 8 bases, with 17 bases left between them. CDR3 length equals 15 residues. Germline values: CDR1 SGHTA, CDR2 FQGNSA. CDR3 DNA sequence: TGTGCCAGCAGCTTGGACAGTGCCGCGGGGGAGCCCCAGCATTTT. Its translation is CASSLDSAAGEPQHF.